Each of the 22 T cell receptor beta chains below was sequenced from the same sample in a study of T cells after yellow fever vaccination (dated by TCRdb to about 2019). The method behind the library was 5' RACE. Sequenced using an Illumina HiSeq 2500. Clones were called with MiXCR by TCRdb after fastp trimmed the public reads at Q25, and only in-frame beta chains were retained. All rows with the same CDR3 protein become a single entry with the most common DNA and genes. The sample records 65,000 to 70,000 distinct CDR3 sequences, 4.5% to 7.5% of which are singletons. The ten top clones hold roughly 2.2% of the sample. This specimen's treatment or condition label, interpreted: live attenuated yellow fever vaccine strain. This specimen was CD4+ T cells sorted from PBMCs, taken roughly 15 days after the first yellow fever vaccination. Every receptor here comes from a man in his late teens or twenties who received the YFV17D yellow fever vaccine.

This clonotype was detected ten times or more. This rearrangement joins TRBV11-2 to TRBJ2-5; possible D gene TRBD1, 5 bases. V was shortened by 0 bases and J by 6 bases, with 14 bases between the two germline ends. Per germline, CDR1 SGHAT and CDR2 FQNNGV. The CDR3 has 15 residues. The CDR3 reads CASSLEGQLGKTQYF. CDR3 coding DNA: TGTGCCAGCAGCTTAGAAGGACAACTGGGAAAGACCCAGTACTTC.

This clonotype was counted many times. The chain combines TRBV7-2 with TRBJ2-3, with no clear D. V lost 0 bases and J 4 bases, leaving 2 bases between the germline ends. This CDR3 contains 12 residues. Germline CDR1 SGHTA, CDR2 FQGNSA. The CDR3 sequence: CASSLASDTQYF. CDR3 DNA: TGTGCCAGCAGCTTAGCGTCAGATACGCAGTATTTT.

In its sample, this clonotype was seen many times. This chain joins TRBV11-2 and TRBJ2-3; 8 bases match TRBD1. Per the germline V gene, CDR1 is SGHAT and CDR2 is FQNNGV. V was clipped by 2 bases and J by 1 base; unmatched bases: 5. There are 16 residues in the CDR3. This CDR3 is CASSLLQGAGTDTQYF. CDR3 DNA sequence: TGTGCCAGCAGCTTACTCCAGGGGGCCGGCACAGATACGCAGTATTTT. Together with reference TRBV11-2 and TRBJ2-3, the CDR3 gives the full variable domain: EAGVAQSPRYKIIEKRQSVAFWCNPISGHATLYWYQQILGQGPKLLIQFQNNGVVDDSQLPKDRFSAERLKGVDSTLKIQPAKLEDSAVYLCASSLLQGAGTDTQYFGPGTRLTVL.

This clonotype was found many times. This chain uses TRBV27 with TRBJ2-7; D ambiguous. Trimming stripped 5 bases from V and 2 bases from J, with 4 bases between. The CDR3 runs 11 residues. Germline CDR1 reads MNHEY; CDR2 reads SMNVEV (reference sequence). The CDR3 sequence: CASSPPYEQYV. The CDR3 DNA sequence: TGTGCCAGCAGTCCCCCCTACGAGCAGTACGTC.

This clonotype was observed at least ten times. The chain couples TRBV6-5 to TRBJ2-7; no clear D gene. This CDR3 region has 14 residues. Germline CDR1 reads MNHEY; CDR2 reads SVGAGI. Trimming took off 9 bases at V and 5 bases at J, with 20 bases between the two ends. For the CDR3, the DNA is TGTGCCAGTACCGAAGGACCCCCAAGGGACGAGCAGTACTTC. Translation gives CASTEGPPRDEQYF.

This clonotype has a count of ten or more. V usage is TRBV28 and J usage is TRBJ2-7; D gene uncertain. Germline V gene sequence: CDR1 MDHEN, CDR2 SYDVKM. Trimming removed 4 bases at V and 9 bases at J, with 16 bases between. This CDR3 is 13 amino acids long. CDR3 sequence (DNA): TGTGCCAGCAGTTCCTTGGAACTTCTACGGCAGTACGTC. Its translation is CASSSLELLRQYV.

The sample holds many counts of this clonotype. The V and J genes are TRBV28 and TRBJ2-4; TRBD1 matches 10 bases. The germline V gene has CDR1 MDHEN and CDR2 SYDVKM. The V gene end was trimmed by 5 bases and the J gene end by 1 base; junction bases not matched to a gene: 8. The CDR3 consists of 17 residues. In DNA form, the CDR3 reads TGTGCCAGCAGTCGACTTGGACAGGGGGTGGCCAAAAACATTCAGTACTTC. Its protein is CASSRLGQGVAKNIQYF.

This clonotype was detected many times. V usage is TRBV5-4 and J usage is TRBJ2-1, with unresolved D. The ends were cut back, 0 bases at V and 6 bases at J, with 13 bases in the middle. The CDR3 extends over 15 amino acids. The germline CDR1 and CDR2 sequences are SGHNT and YYREEE (reference sequence). In DNA, the CDR3 is TGTGCCAGCAGCTTGGGACTGGAGAGCGTCAATGAGCAGTTCTTC. This encodes CASSLGLESVNEQFF.

This clonotype was seen repeatedly, ten times or more. V and J are TRBV11-2 and TRBJ1-6; D is ambiguous. The CDR3 runs to 15 residues. V gave up 3 bases and J gave up 3 bases, with 9 bases separating them. The germline V gene encodes CDR1 SGHAT and CDR2 FQNNGV. The DNA of the CDR3 is TGTGCCAGCAGCTTCGGAGGGAACTATAATTCACCCCTCCACTTT. Residues: CASSFGGNYNSPLHF.

This clonotype was seen many times. This chain links TRBV7-3 with TRBJ2-1, with 8 bases identical to TRBD1. Losses at the gene ends were 5 bases for V and 9 bases for J; bases not matched to a gene: 12. Germline values: CDR1 SGHTA, CDR2 FQGTGA. This CDR3 spans 15 amino acids. CDR3 in amino acids: CASSLGQGMSTEQFF. CDR3 DNA sequence: TGTGCCAGCAGCCTTGGACAGGGAATGAGTACTGAGCAGTTCTTC.

This clonotype was counted many times. V gene TRBV25-1 combines with J gene TRBJ2-5; no reliable D call. Germline CDR1 reads MGHDK; CDR2 reads SYGVNS. V dropped 6 bases and J dropped 5 bases, with 19 bases sitting between them. CDR3 length equals 15 residues. This chain's CDR3 is CASSSGVGGPETQYF. The CDR3 DNA follows: TGTGCCAGCAGCTCAGGAGTGGGCGGCCCGGAGACCCAGTACTTC.

There are many counts of this clonotype. The gene calls are TRBV7-8 and TRBJ1-3, with 7 bases matching TRBD1. CDR1 is SGHVS and CDR2 is FQNEAQ in the germline V gene. The trim removed 4 bases at V and 7 bases at J, leaving 7 bases unmatched. This CDR3 region has 14 residues. In DNA form, the CDR3 reads TGTGCCAGCAGCTCGGGACAGAGAGGGAACACCATATATTTT. This codes for CASSSGQRGNTIYF.

This clonotype was seen a handful of times. The chain is built from TRBV6-1 and TRBJ1-5; D unclear. The CDR3 totals 16 residues. Germline V gives CDR1 MNHNS, CDR2 SASEGT. Trimming stripped 6 bases from V and 3 bases from J, with 18 bases between. The CDR3 nucleotides read TGTGCCAGCAGGACTTACGTCGGTCAACACAATCAGCCCCAGCATTTT. Encoded protein: CASRTYVGQHNQPQHF.

The table lists this clonotype with many counts. V and J are TRBV30 and TRBJ2-5; 8 bases align to TRBD2. This CDR3 is built from 15 residues. V dropped 3 bases and J dropped 5; count of bases not matched to a gene: 11. CDR1 and CDR2 from the germline V gene are GTSNPN and SVGIG (reference sequence). The DNA of the CDR3 is TGTGCCTGGAGAGTTCCGGGGGGGGCTCCGGAGACCCAGTACTTC. It translates to CAWRVPGGAPETQYF.

This clonotype was counted many times. The V and J genes are TRBV9 and TRBJ2-1, with 14 bases identical to TRBD2. Per germline, CDR1 SGDLS and CDR2 YYNGEE. Losses at the gene ends were 4 bases for V and 5 bases for J; bases not matched to a gene: 5. CDR3 length: 16 amino acids. The DNA of the CDR3 is TGTGCCAGCAGCCGGAGGGGACTAGCGGGGGACAATGAGCAGTTCTTC. Translating gives CASSRRGLAGDNEQFF.

The gene calls are TRBV20-1 and TRBJ2-3; D is possibly TRBD2 (7 bases). CDR1 DFQATT and CDR2 SNEGSKA come from the germline V gene (reference sequence). The CDR3 has 16 residues. The V end lost 1 base, the J end lost 1 base, and 15 bases lay between the germline ends. CDR3 protein: CSARGVGGPRTDTQYF. The CDR3 DNA is TGCAGTGCTAGAGGGGTCGGGGGGCCACGCACAGATACGCAGTATTTT.

The sample holds many counts of this clonotype. This sequence joins TRBV5-1 and TRBJ1-1, with 9 positions matching TRBD1. The V gene end was trimmed by 3 bases and the J gene end by 1 base; junction bases not matched to a gene: 4. The CDR3 has 15 residues. The germline CDR1 and CDR2 sequences are SGHRS and YFSETQ. In DNA form, the CDR3 reads TGCGCCAGCAGCTCGGGACAGGGCGGGAACACTGAAGCTTTCTTT. It yields the protein CASSSGQGGNTEAFF.

This clonotype was seen ten or more times. The rearrangement uses TRBV2 and TRBJ2-5; 10 bases align to TRBD1. Germline V gene data show CDR1 as SNHLY and CDR2 as FYNNEI. CDR3 length equals 15 residues. Unmatched junction bases numbered 9, after V lost 7 bases and J lost 4 bases. In DNA form, the CDR3 reads TGTGCCAGCAACCCCGGGACAGGGGACCCAGAGACCCAGTACTTC. Translation: CASNPGTGDPETQYF. Drawing the rest from reference TRBV2 and TRBJ2-5, the complete variable domain is EPEVTQTPSHQVTQMGQEVILRCVPISNHLYFYWYRQILGQKVEFLVSFYNNEISEKSEIFDDQFSVERPDGSNFTLKIRSTKLEDSAMYFCASNPGTGDPETQYFGPGTRLLVL.

This clonotype has at least ten counts. The chain links TRBV7-2 to TRBJ1-6; no clear D. Germline V gene lookup returns CDR1 SGHTA and CDR2 FQGNSA. The germline V and J ends were trimmed by 0 bases and 8 bases, with 11 bases remaining between them. The CDR3 is 15 residues long. CDR3 nucleotide sequence: TGTGCCAGCAGCTTAGCGTGGTGGCGCGATTCACCCCTCCACTTT. This translates into CASSLAWWRDSPLHF.

This clonotype was picked up many times. The rearrangement links TRBV4-2 to TRBJ1-1; D remains unclear. The V end lost 0 bases, the J end lost 11 bases, and 16 bases lay between the germline ends. There are 14 residues in the CDR3. Germline values: CDR1 LGHNA, CDR2 YNFKEQ. CDR3 sequence: CASSQETLTSTAFF. The DNA of the CDR3 is TGTGCCAGCAGCCAAGAAACCCTAACCAGTACGGCTTTCTTT.

At least ten counts were recorded for this clonotype. This CDR3 reads CASSIGPGGSTEAFF. As DNA, the CDR3 is TGTGCCAGCAGCATAGGGCCTGGAGGGTCCACTGAAGCTTTCTTT. This chain links TRBV7-9 with TRBJ1-1; D is unresolved. The CDR3 totals 15 residues. The ends were cut back, 5 bases at V and 4 bases at J, with 17 bases in the middle. The V gene's germline CDR1 is SEHNR and CDR2 FQNEAQ (reference sequence).

This clonotype has at least ten counts. The chain couples TRBV10-3 to TRBJ2-3, with TRBD1 as a possible D gene (6 bases). The germline V gene encodes CDR1 ENHRY and CDR2 SYGVKD. Trimming left V 4 bases short and J 3 bases short, with 11 bases between. The CDR3 has 14 residues. The CDR3 loop is CAISGQRGTDTQYF. DNA for the CDR3: TGTGCCATCAGTGGGCAGAGGGGGACAGATACGCAGTATTTT.